The 27 T cell receptor beta chains given below trace back to one sample, sequenced in a study. TCRdb reprocessed the 5' RACE reads via MiXCR and lists one record per CDR3 protein. The table shows fewer than 65,000 distinct CDR3 sequences, with less than 25% occurring only once. Treg sorting used a CD4+CD25+CD127-/low gate. Sequenced material: tumor-infiltrating Tregs sorted from the breast tumor. The receptors come from a female donor with breast cancer.

CDR3 bases: TGCGCCAGCAGCCAAGTCACAGGGGCGAACACTGAAGCTTTCTTT. Its protein is CASSQVTGANTEAFF. The J gene is TRBJ1-1, the V gene TRBV4-1, with 7 bases that match TRBD1. There are 15 residues in the CDR3. Trimming cost V 1 base and J 1 base; bases outside gene matches: 3. Germline V gene lookup returns CDR1 MGHRA and CDR2 YSYEKL.

The sample holds many counts of this clonotype. This rearrangement joins TRBV12-3 or TRBV12-4 to TRBJ1-2, with unresolved D. The V end was cut by 7 bases, the J end by 0 bases, with 15 bases between. The CDR3 spans 15 residues. Here the CDR3 DNA reads TGTGCCAGCACCTCCCGGGAGAGACCTAACTATGGCTACACCTTC. Translated, it gives CASTSRERPNYGYTF.

This clonotype was picked up a small number of times. V is TRBV6-1 and J is TRBJ1-5; D ambiguous. There are 16 residues in the CDR3. In germline, CDR1 is MNHNS, CDR2 SASEGT. V dropped 7 bases and J dropped 0 bases, with 16 bases sitting between them. The CDR3 reads CASTSRGDHSNQPQHF. The CDR3 bases are TGTGCCAGCACTTCTCGAGGAGATCATAGCAATCAGCCCCAGCATTTT.

This clonotype was found a few times. This chain uses TRBV10-2 with TRBJ1-5; D is undetermined. Germline V CDR1 and CDR2: WSHSY, SAAADI. The CDR3 covers 14 residues. V dropped 5 bases and J dropped 2 bases, with 10 bases sitting between them. CDR3 coding DNA: TGCGCCAGCAGTAGCGGGGAGGGCAATCAGCCCCAGCATTTT. It yields the protein CASSSGEGNQPQHF.

This clonotype turned up a few times. The rearrangement links TRBV5-4 to TRBJ2-5; tentative D call: TRBD1 (6 bases). This CDR3 is built from 13 residues. Trimming stripped 5 bases from V and 4 bases from J, with 12 bases between. Looked up from germline, CDR1 is SGHNT and CDR2 is YYREEE (reference sequence). This CDR3 is CASSFTRGETQYF. CDR3 sequence (DNA): TGTGCCAGCAGTTTTACCAGGGGAGAGACCCAGTACTTC.

The chain combines TRBV5-5 with TRBJ2-7; 8 bases are shared with TRBD2. From germline, CDR1 is SGHKS and CDR2 YYEKEE (reference sequence). There are 17 residues in the CDR3. The V segment lost 0 bases and the J segment 7 bases; nucleotides outside the gene matches: 15. CDR3 in DNA: TGTGCCAGCAGCTTGGCCACGTACGGGAGGGCCGAGGGTGAGCAGTACTTC. Its protein is CASSLATYGRAEGEQYF. The full variable domain, completed using reference TRBV5-5 and TRBJ2-7, is DAGVTQSPTHLIKTRGQQVTLRCSPISGHKSVSWYQQVLGQGPQFIFQYYEKEERGRGNFPDRFSARQFPNYSSELNVNALLLGDSALYLCASSLATYGRAEGEQYFGPGTRLTVT.

The rearrangement uses TRBV28 and TRBJ2-5, with 9 bases identical to TRBD1. The J segment lost 5 bases and the V segment lost 8 bases, leaving 9 bases of the junction unmatched. The germline V gene has CDR1 MDHEN and CDR2 SYDVKM. CDR3 length: 14 amino acids. In DNA form, the CDR3 reads TGTGCCAGCCCGAAACAGGGGGCCGGGGAGACCCAGTACTTC. Its protein is CASPKQGAGETQYF.

This clonotype was seen a few times. This sequence joins TRBV28 and TRBJ1-2, with D possibly being TRBD1 (6 bases). This CDR3 contains 13 residues. Germline lookup yields CDR1 MDHEN and CDR2 SYDVKM. V shed 6 bases and J shed 6 bases, with 14 bases lying between them. The CDR3 region is CASSSDRSDGYTF. The CDR3 coding sequence is TGTGCCAGCAGCTCGGACAGATCCGATGGCTACACCTTC.

This clonotype was recorded many times. This rearrangement joins TRBV6-2 or TRBV6-3 to TRBJ1-3, with D hard to call. Deletions cut 0 bases from V and 4 bases from J, with 10 bases between. The CDR3 has 15 residues. Germline CDR1 and CDR2: MNHEY and SVGEGT. The CDR3 loop reads CASSYSQVPGNTIYF. CDR3 nucleotide sequence: TGTGCCAGCAGTTACTCTCAGGTCCCCGGAAACACCATATATTTT.

J is TRBJ1-5 and V is TRBV18; 8 nucleotides match TRBD1. Germline loops: CDR1 KGHSH, CDR2 LQKENI. V gave up 8 bases and J gave up 4 bases; unmatched junction bases: 4. CDR3 length equals 13 residues. CDR3 loop: CASPQGENQPQHF. The CDR3 DNA reads TGTGCCAGCCCACAGGGGGAGAATCAGCCCCAGCATTTT. Based on the CDR3 plus reference TRBV18 and TRBJ1-5, the full variable domain is NAGVMQNPRHLVRRRGQEARLRCSPMKGHSHVYWYRQLPEEGLKFMVYLQKENIIDESGMPKERFSAEFPKEGPSILRIQQVVRGDSAAYFCASPQGENQPQHFGDGTRLSIL.

A few counts support this clonotype. The chain uses TRBV11-2 and TRBJ2-7; D gene uncertain. CDR3 length: 15 residues. Trimming removed 0 bases from V and 1 base from J, with 10 bases in between. Germline V gene sequence: CDR1 SGHAT, CDR2 FQNNGV. This CDR3 is CASSLDWSTSYEQYF. The CDR3 DNA reads as TGTGCCAGCAGCTTAGATTGGAGTACTTCCTACGAGCAGTACTTC.

The J gene is TRBJ2-2, the V gene TRBV20-1, with TRBD2 identical over 11 bases. The germline CDR1 and CDR2 sequences are DFQATT and SNEGSKA (reference sequence). Trimming removed 6 bases from V and 7 bases from J; junction bases left unmatched: 7. The CDR3 loop spans 14 amino acids. The CDR3: CSATSGRSNGELFF. DNA of the CDR3: TGCAGTGCCACTAGCGGGAGAAGCAACGGGGAGCTGTTTTTT.

The table lists this clonotype with a count of one. The J gene is TRBJ1-4, the V gene TRBV9, with 8 bases identical to TRBD1. The CDR3 loop spans 17 amino acids. The V segment lost 1 base and the J segment 5 bases; nucleotides outside the gene matches: 10. Germline CDR1 SGDLS, CDR2 YYNGEE. This chain's CDR3 is CASSVHGGQGPNEKLFF. The CDR3, as DNA: TGTGCCAGCAGCGTACATGGTGGACAGGGACCGAATGAAAAACTGTTTTTT.

The table lists this clonotype with a few counts. This chain joins TRBV7-9 and TRBJ2-2; 9 bases are shared with TRBD1. This CDR3 has 14 amino acids. V was clipped by 5 bases and J by 6 bases; unmatched bases: 4. CDR1 and CDR2 (germline): SEHNR, FQNEAQ (reference sequence). The CDR3 reads CASSRTGAAGELFF. DNA for the CDR3: TGTGCCAGCAGCCGGACAGGGGCCGCCGGGGAGCTGTTTTTT. Full variable domain (outside the CDR3, taken from reference TRBV7-9 and TRBJ2-2): DTGVSQNPRHKITKRGQNVTFRCDPISEHNRLYWYRQTLGQGPEFLTYFQNEAQLEKSRLLSDRFSAERPKGSFSTLEIQRTEQGDSAMYLCASSRTGAAGELFFGEGSRLTVL.

This clonotype was detected a few times. CDR3 nucleotide sequence: TGTGCCAGCAGTTACTCGACACAAGTCCCAGGGAATGAGCAGTTCTTC. Translation: CASSYSTQVPGNEQFF. The chain combines TRBV6-5 with TRBJ2-1; D is possibly TRBD1 (5 bases). The CDR3 loop spans 16 amino acids. Germline V gene lookup returns CDR1 MNHEY and CDR2 SVGAGI. With 0 bases removed from V and 7 bases from J, the gap between germline ends came to 16 bases.

This clonotype has just a few counts. The chain links TRBV6-6 to TRBJ1-3, with D perhaps matching TRBD1 (6 bases). CDR1 MNHNY and CDR2 SVGAGI come from the germline V gene (reference sequence). CDR3 length: 16 residues. V lost 10 bases and J 0 bases, leaving 19 bases between the germline ends. Here the CDR3 DNA reads TGTGCCATCAGCCCCCGGGACATGCGCTCTGGAAACACCATATATTTT. Protein: CAISPRDMRSGNTIYF.

Ten or more counts support this clonotype. V is TRBV20-1 and J is TRBJ1-2, with a tentative D call TRBD1 (6 bases). Between the trimmed V and J ends, which lost 3 bases and 3 bases, there was a span of 14 bases. The V gene's germline CDR1 is DFQATT and CDR2 SNEGSKA (reference sequence). The CDR3 runs to 14 residues. The CDR3 coding sequence is TGCAGTGCTAGGGAGGACAGTGACTACTATGGCTACACCTTC. Its protein product is CSAREDSDYYGYTF.

The chain links TRBV7-9 to TRBJ2-2, with D uncertain. The V and J ends lost 1 base and 7 bases respectively, with 7 bases between them. The CDR3 length is 13 residues. Germline V gives CDR1 SEHNR, CDR2 FQNEAQ (reference sequence). CDR3 bases: TGTGCCAGCAGCTTAGACAGAGACGGGGAGCTGTTTTTT. Its translation is CASSLDRDGELFF.

This clonotype was recorded a few times. CDR3 amino acids: CASSYGLTYEQYF. As DNA, the CDR3 is TGTGCCAGCAGTTACGGGTTAACCTACGAGCAGTACTTC. The chain combines TRBV6-5 with TRBJ2-7; the D is unclear. Germline CDR1 MNHEY, CDR2 SVGAGI. The CDR3 covers 13 residues. V was trimmed by 2 bases and J by 2 bases, leaving 7 bases between them.

V usage is TRBV5-5 and J usage is TRBJ1-4; 10 bases align to TRBD1. This CDR3 region has 14 residues. After removal of 3 bases from V and 8 bases from J, the junction contained 4 bases not matched to a gene. Germline V lookup: CDR1 SGHKS, CDR2 YYEKEE (reference sequence). CDR3 amino acids: CASSSGTGDEKLFF. CDR3 bases: TGTGCCAGCAGCTCCGGGACAGGGGACGAAAAACTGTTTTTT.

This clonotype was found a few times. The genes are TRBV6-6 and TRBJ1-6; D call uncertain. CDR3 length equals 13 residues. The V gene lost 8 bases and the J gene lost 7 bases, with 12 bases spanning the gap. Germline CDR1 is MNHNY and CDR2 is SVGAGI (reference sequence). The CDR3 bases are TGTGCCAGCCGTGGGAATCTAAATTCACCCCTCCACTTT. Translated, it gives CASRGNLNSPLHF.

This clonotype was counted at least ten times. The rearrangement joins TRBV5-1 to TRBJ2-6, with D possibly being TRBD1 (6 bases). Trimming cost V 6 bases and J 2 bases, with 12 bases left between them. The CDR3 loop spans 15 amino acids. Germline V lookup: CDR1 SGHRS, CDR2 YFSETQ. The CDR3 here is CASKGYRAGANVLTF. The CDR3 DNA follows: TGCGCCAGCAAAGGTTACAGGGCTGGGGCCAACGTCCTGACTTTC.

This clonotype was counted between two and nine times. The chain couples TRBV6-2 or TRBV6-3 to TRBJ1-5; no definite D call. V was clipped by 3 bases and J by 5 bases, with 8 bases between them. The CDR3 consists of 13 residues. The germline CDR1 and CDR2 sequences are MNHEY and SVGEGT. The CDR3 nucleotides are TGTGCCAGCAGTTATATGAGGGATCAGCCCCAGCATTTT. Translated: CASSYMRDQPQHF.

The V gene is TRBV6-5, the J gene TRBJ1-1; 7 bases are shared with TRBD1. The V and J ends lost 11 bases and 12 bases, in that order; junction bases with no gene match: 15. The germline V gene encodes CDR1 MNHEY and CDR2 SVGAGI. The CDR3 totals 12 residues. CDR3 residues: CAAQRAGGETFF. CDR3 sequence (DNA): TGTGCCGCCCAACGGGCAGGGGGGGAAACTTTCTTT.

The V call is TRBV4-1, the J call TRBJ1-2; D possibly corresponds to TRBD1 (6 bases). There are 15 residues in the CDR3. Germline assignment: CDR1 MGHRA and CDR2 YSYEKL. Trimming removed 0 bases from V and 4 bases from J, with 12 bases in between. This CDR3 is CASSQDGPRGYGYTF. CDR3 bases: TGCGCCAGCAGCCAAGATGGTCCCAGGGGCTATGGCTACACCTTC.

Many counts were recorded for this clonotype. The rearrangement joins TRBV5-1 to TRBJ2-1; D might be TRBD2 (7 bases). V was shortened by 4 bases and J by 9 bases, with 14 bases between the two germline ends. The CDR3 consists of 13 residues. In germline, CDR1 is SGHRS, CDR2 YFSETQ. CDR3 sequence (DNA): TGCGCCAGCAGCCCTTACAGGGAGGGTGAGCAGTTCTTC. The encoded protein is CASSPYREGEQFF.

This clonotype is labeled medium-sized (0.01 to 0.1%). The chain couples TRBV7-2 to TRBJ2-1; no clear D. Trimming took off 5 bases at V and 3 bases at J, with 11 bases between the two ends. In germline, CDR1 is SGHTA, CDR2 FQGNSA. This CDR3 region has 14 residues. CDR3 sequence: CASSVRPDYNEQFF. The CDR3 DNA reads TGTGCCAGCAGCGTCCGGCCGGACTACAATGAGCAGTTCTTC. Combining the CDR3 with reference TRBV7-2 and TRBJ2-1 gives the whole variable domain GAGVSQSPSNKVTEKGKDVELRCDPISGHTALYWYRQSLGQGLEFLIYFQGNSAPDKSGLPSDRFSAERTGGSVSTLTIQRTQQEDSAVYLCASSVRPDYNEQFFGPGTRLTVL.